A single T cell receptor beta chain is shown here with its context. Its antigen remains unknown. The sample is drawn from a study of regulatory dendritic cells for organ transplantation. Using immunoSEQ multiplex PCR, the repertoire was profiled, and TCRdb retains in-frame clones only, with some absent. Of over 20,000 clones in the sample, 70% to 90% were seen once. V dropped 6 bases and J dropped 4 bases, with 25 bases sitting between them. In germline, CDR1 is MNHEY, CDR2 SMNVEV (reference sequence). The CDR3 spans 18 residues. Sorted subsets were CFSE-labeled and cultured four to five days with allogeneic dendritic cells. Overall study results and limits: Memory CD8+ T cells were the most oligoclonal; naive cells were highly diverse.

V and J are TRBV27 and TRBJ2-1; D is tentatively TRBD1 or TRBD2 (5 bases each). The sequence was collected from a human donor in good health. Material for sequencing was naive CD4+ T cells from blood cultured with regulatory dendritic cells. Subset defined: CD45RA+ naive T cells. Written as DNA, the CDR3 is TGTGCCAGCAGCCGTGGCCGGCCGGGACCTAACTATTACAATGAGCAGTTCTTC. Translating gives CASSRGRPGPNYYNEQFF.